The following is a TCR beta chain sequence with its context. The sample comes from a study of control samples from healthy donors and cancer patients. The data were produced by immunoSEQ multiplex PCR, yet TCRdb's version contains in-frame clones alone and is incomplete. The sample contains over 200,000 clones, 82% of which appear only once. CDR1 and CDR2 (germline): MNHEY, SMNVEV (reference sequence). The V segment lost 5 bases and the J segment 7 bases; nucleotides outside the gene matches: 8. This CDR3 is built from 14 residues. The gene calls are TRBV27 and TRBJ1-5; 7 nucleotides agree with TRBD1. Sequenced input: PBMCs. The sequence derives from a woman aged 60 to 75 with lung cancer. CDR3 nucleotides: TGTGCCAGCAGTGCACTACAGGGGACCCAGCCCCAGCATTTT. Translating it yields CASSALQGTQPQHF.